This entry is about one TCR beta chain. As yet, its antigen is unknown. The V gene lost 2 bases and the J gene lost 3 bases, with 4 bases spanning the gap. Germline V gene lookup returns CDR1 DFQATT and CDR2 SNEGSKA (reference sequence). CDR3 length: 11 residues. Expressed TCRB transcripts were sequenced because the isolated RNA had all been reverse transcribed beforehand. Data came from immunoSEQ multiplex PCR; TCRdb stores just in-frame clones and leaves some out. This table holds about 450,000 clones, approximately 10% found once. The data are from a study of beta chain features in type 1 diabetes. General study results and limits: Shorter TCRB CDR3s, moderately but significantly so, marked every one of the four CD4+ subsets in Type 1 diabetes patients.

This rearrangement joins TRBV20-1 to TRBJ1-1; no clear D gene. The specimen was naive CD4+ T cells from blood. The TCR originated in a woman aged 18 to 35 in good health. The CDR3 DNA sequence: TGCAGTGCTAGACAGTACACTGAAGCTTTCTTT. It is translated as CSARQYTEAFF.